This section outlines one TCR beta chain sequence together with its context. This entry comes from a study of monozygotic twins with inflammatory bowel disease. In germline, CDR1 is MNHEY, CDR2 SVGAGI. The CDR3 runs 15 residues. TCRdb re-called the 5' RACE reads and shows each CDR3 protein once, DNA omitted. Here the sample table reports just over 300,000 distinct CDR3 sequences. Material: blood. This receptor was taken from a human donor with ulcerative colitis or Crohn's disease, or a healthy co-twin of an affected twin (not recorded which). The chain is built from TRBV6-5 and TRBJ1-5. The CDR3: CASSYKLSSDQPQHF.